This T cell receptor (beta chain) was sequenced in a study of OX40 agonist ivuxolimab in advanced cancers. Across the study: Three patients, one with hepatocellular carcinoma and two with cutaneous melanoma, achieved partial responses.

Clones were read by immunoSEQ multiplex PCR, and TCRdb kept only the in-frame ones, dropping some. This table has around 62,000 clones, around 84% appearing once. Germline V gene lookup returns CDR1 MDHEN and CDR2 SYDVKM. Deletions cut 2 bases from V and 8 bases from J, with 4 bases between. The CDR3 contains 11 residues. This chain connects TRBV28 to TRBJ2-1; the D is unclear. Sequences were derived from CD4+ or CD8+ T cells sorted from blood, sampled in a trial of the OX40 agonist ivuxolimab. The clonotype was recovered from an adult with an advanced solid tumor such as melanoma, head and neck, liver or kidney cancer. Written as DNA, the CDR3 is TGTGCCAGCAGTTTACCCCATGAGCAGTTCTTC. Encoded protein: CASSLPHEQFF.